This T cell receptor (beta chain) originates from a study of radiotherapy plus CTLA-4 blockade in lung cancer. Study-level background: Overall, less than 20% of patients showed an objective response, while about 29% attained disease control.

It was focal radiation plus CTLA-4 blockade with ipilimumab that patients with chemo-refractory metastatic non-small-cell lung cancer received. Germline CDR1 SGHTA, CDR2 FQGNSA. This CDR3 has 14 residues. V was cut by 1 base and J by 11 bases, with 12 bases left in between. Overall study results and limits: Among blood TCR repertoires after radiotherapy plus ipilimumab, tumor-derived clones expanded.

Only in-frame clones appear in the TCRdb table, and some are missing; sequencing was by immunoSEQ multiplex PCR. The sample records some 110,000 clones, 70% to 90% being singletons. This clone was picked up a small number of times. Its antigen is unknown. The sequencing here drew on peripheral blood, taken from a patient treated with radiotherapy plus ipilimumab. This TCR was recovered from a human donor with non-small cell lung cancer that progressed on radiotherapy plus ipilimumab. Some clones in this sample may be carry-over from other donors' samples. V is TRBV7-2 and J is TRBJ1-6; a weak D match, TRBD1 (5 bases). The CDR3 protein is CASSLVGVATPLHF. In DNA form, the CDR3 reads TGTGCCAGCAGCTTAGTAGGGGTGGCGACACCCCTCCACTTT.